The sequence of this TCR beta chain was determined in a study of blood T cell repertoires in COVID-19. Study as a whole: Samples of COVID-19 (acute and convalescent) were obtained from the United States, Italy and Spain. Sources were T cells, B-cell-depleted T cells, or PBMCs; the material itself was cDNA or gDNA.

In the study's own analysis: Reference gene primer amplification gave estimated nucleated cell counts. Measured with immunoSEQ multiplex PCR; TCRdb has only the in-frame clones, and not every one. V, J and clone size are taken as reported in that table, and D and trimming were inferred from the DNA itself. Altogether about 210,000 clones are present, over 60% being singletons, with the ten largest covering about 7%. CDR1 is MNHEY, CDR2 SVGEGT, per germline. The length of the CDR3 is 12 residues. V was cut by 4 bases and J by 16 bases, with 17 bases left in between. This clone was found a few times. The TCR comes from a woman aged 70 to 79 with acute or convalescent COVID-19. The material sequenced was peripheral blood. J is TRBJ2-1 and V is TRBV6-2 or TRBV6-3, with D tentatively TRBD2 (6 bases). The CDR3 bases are TGTGCCAGCAGTTCTCGACGGCGGGGTGAATTCTTC. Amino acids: CASSSRRRGEFF.